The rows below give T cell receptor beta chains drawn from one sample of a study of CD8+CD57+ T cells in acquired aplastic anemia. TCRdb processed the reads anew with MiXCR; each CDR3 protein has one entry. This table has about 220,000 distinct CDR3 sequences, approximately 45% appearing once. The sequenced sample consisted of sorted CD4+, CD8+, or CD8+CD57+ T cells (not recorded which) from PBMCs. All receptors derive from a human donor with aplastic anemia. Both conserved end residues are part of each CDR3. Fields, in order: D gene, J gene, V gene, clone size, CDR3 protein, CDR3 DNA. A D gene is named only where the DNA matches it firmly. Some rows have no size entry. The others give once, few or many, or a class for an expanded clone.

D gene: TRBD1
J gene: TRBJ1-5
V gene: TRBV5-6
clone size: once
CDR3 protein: CASSLGSGGLNQPQHF
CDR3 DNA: TGTGCCAGCAGCCTCGGATCAGGGGGATTAAATCAGCCCCAGCATTTT

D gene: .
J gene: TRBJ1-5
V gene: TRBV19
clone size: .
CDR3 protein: CASSIPYSNQPQHF
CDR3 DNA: TGTGCCAGTAGTATCCCATATAGCAATCAGCCCCAGCATTTT

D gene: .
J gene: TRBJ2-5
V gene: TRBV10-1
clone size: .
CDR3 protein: CVSSKSREGTQYF
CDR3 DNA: TGCGTCAGCAGCAAAAGTCGGGAAGGGACCCAGTACTTC

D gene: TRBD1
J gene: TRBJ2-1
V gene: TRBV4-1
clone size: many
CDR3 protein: CASSPRTGLNEQFF
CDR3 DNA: TGCGCCAGCAGCCCGAGGACAGGTCTGAATGAGCAGTTCTTC

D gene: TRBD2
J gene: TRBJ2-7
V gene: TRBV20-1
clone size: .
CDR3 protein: CSARDFKAGDSYEQYF
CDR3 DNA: TGCAGTGCTAGAGATTTTAAGGCGGGGGACTCCTACGAGCAGTACTTC

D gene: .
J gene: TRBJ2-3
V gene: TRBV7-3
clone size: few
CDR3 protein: CASSPMTETDTQYF
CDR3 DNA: TGTGCCAGCAGCCCCATGACAGAGACAGATACGCAGTATTTT

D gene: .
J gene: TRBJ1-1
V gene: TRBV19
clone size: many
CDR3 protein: CASSMGLGNTEAFF
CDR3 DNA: TGTGCCAGTAGTATGGGGCTGGGGAACACTGAAGCTTTCTTT

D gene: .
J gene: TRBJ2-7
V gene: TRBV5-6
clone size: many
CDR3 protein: CASSRVTGREQYF
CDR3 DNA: TGTGCCAGCAGCCGTGTCACAGGGCGCGAGCAGTACTTC

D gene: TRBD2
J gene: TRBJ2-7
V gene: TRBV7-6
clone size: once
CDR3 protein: CASSFFSGANTYEQYF
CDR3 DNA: TGCGCCAGCAGCTTCTTCAGCGGGGCGAACACCTACGAGCAGTACTTC

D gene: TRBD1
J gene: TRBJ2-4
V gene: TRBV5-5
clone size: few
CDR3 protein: CASGDRAVDIQYF
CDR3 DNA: TGTGCCAGCGGCGACAGGGCCGTGGACATTCAGTACTTC

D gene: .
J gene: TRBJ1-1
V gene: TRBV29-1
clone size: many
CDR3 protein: CSVEDRTQEAFF
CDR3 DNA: TGCAGCGTTGAAGATCGGACACAAGAAGCTTTCTTT

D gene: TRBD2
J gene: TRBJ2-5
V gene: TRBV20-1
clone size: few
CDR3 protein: CSARDPSTSGRETQYF
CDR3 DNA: TGCAGTGCTAGAGACCCCTCGACTAGCGGGAGGGAGACCCAGTACTTC

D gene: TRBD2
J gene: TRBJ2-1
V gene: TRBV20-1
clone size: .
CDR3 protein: CSATGPRTSGNYNEQFF
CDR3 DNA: TGCAGTGCTACGGGACCCCGGACTAGCGGGAACTACAATGAGCAGTTCTTC

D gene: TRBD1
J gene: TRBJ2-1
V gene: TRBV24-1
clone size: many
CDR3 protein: CATSDLYGTGASNEQFF
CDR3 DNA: TGTGCCACCAGTGATTTGTACGGGACAGGGGCCAGTAATGAGCAGTTCTTC

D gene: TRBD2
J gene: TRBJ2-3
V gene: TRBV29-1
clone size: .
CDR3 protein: CSVARGAGGQPTDTQYF
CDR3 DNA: TGCAGCGTCGCCAGGGGAGCGGGAGGTCAACCGACAGATACGCAGTATTTT

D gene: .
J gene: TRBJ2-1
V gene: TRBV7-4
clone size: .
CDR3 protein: CASSSSGNPGIGEQFF
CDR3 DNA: TGTGCCAGCAGCTCCTCGGGTAATCCTGGAATAGGTGAGCAGTTCTTC

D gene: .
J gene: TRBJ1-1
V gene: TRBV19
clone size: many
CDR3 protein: CASRDFPNTEAFF
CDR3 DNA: TGTGCCAGTAGGGACTTCCCGAACACTGAAGCTTTCTTT

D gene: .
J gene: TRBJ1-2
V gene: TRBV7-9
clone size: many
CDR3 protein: CASSLVTDNYGYTF
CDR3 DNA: TGTGCCAGCAGCTTAGTTACAGATAACTATGGCTACACCTTC

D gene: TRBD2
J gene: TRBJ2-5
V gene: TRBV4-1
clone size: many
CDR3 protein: CASSHYKGLAGLETQYF
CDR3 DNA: TGCGCCAGCAGCCATTATAAAGGACTAGCGGGGCTGGAGACCCAGTACTTC

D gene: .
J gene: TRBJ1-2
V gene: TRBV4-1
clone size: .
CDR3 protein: CASSLTSDGHYGYTF
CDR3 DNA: TGCGCCAGCAGCCTAACTTCCGACGGACACTATGGCTACACCTTC

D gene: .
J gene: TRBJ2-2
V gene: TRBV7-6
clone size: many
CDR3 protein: CASSHWTGRGIGELFF
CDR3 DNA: TGTGCCAGCAGCCACTGGACAGGGAGGGGAATCGGGGAGCTGTTTTTT

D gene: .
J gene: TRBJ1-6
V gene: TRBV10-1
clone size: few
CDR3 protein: CASSGWNSPLHF
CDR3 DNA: TGCGCCAGCAGTGGTTGGAATTCACCCCTCCACTTT

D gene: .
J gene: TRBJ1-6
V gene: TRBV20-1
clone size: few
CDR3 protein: CSARAGSPLHF
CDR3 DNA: TGCAGTGCTAGAGCAGGTTCACCCCTCCACTTT

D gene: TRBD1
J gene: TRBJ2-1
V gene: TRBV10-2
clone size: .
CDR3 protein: CASSERQGDLYNEQFF
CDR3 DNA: TGCGCCAGCAGTGAGAGACAGGGAGATCTCTACAATGAGCAGTTCTTC

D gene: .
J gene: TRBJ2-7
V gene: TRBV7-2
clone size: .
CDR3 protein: CASSLSSRPRSYEQYF
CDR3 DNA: TGTGCCAGCAGCTTATCGTCTAGGCCGAGATCCTACGAGCAGTACTTC

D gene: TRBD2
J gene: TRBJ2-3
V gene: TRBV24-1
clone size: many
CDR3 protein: CATSAKTSGTRDTQYF
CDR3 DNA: TGTGCCACCAGTGCTAAGACTAGCGGTACAAGGGATACGCAGTATTTT

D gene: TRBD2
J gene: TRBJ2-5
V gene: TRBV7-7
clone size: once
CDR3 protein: CASSLARGGGQETQYF
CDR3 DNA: TGTGCCAGCAGCTTAGCGCGTGGGGGGGGGCAAGAGACCCAGTACTTC

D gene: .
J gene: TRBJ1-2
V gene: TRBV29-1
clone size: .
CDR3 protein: CSVDGTRGGYTF
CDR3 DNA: TGCAGCGTCGACGGGACGCGAGGGGGCTACACCTTC

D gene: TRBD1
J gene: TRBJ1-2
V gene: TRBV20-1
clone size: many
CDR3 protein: CSARDRDRSDSIEFNYGYTF
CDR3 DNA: TGCAGTGCTAGAGATCGGGACAGGTCCGACTCGATCGAGTTTAACTATGGCTACACCTTC

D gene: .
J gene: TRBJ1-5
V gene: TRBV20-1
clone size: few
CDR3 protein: CSARPTGRGSNQPQHF
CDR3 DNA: TGCAGTGCTAGGCCTACAGGGAGAGGGAGCAATCAGCCCCAGCATTTT

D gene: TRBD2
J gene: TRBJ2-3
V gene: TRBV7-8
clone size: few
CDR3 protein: CASSFGTSGGDEQYF
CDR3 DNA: TGTGCCAGCAGCTTTGGGACTAGCGGGGGTGATGAGCAGTATTTT

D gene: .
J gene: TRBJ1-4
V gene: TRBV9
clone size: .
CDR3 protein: CASSVEGTSNEKLFF
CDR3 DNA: TGTGCCAGCAGCGTAGAGGGAACCTCTAATGAAAAACTGTTTTTT

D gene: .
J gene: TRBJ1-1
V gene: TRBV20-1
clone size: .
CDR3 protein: CSARESGFEAFF
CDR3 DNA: TGCAGTGCTAGAGAATCGGGGTTTGAAGCTTTCTTT

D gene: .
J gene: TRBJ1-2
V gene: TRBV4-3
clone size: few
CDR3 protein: CASSQESVADLGYGYTF
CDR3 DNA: TGCGCCAGCAGCCAAGAATCGGTAGCGGATCTGGGCTATGGCTACACCTTC

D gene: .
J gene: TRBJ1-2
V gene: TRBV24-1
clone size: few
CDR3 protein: CATSDSRRGVRSYGYTF
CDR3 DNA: TGTGCCACCAGTGACTCACGTCGGGGGGTGCGGAGCTATGGCTACACCTTC

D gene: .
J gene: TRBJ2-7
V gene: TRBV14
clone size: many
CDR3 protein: CASSYTGTGYEQYF
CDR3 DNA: TGTGCCAGCAGCTATACAGGAACTGGCTACGAGCAGTACTTC

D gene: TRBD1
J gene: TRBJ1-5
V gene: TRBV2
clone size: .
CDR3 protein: CASSIDRGQGNQPQHF
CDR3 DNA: TGTGCCAGCAGCATCGACAGGGGTCAGGGCAATCAGCCCCAGCATTTT

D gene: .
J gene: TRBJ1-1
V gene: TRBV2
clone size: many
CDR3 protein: CASSAGGLNQAFF
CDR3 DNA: TGTGCCAGCAGCGCGGGGGGGCTCAACCAAGCTTTCTTT

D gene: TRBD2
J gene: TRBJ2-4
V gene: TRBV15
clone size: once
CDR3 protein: CATSRPGGAKNIQYF
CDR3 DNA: TGTGCCACCAGCCGTCCGGGAGGAGCCAAAAACATTCAGTACTTC

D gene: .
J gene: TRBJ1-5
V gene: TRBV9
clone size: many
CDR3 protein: CASSVGGDGPQPQHF
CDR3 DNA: TGTGCCAGCAGCGTAGGAGGGGATGGCCCTCAGCCCCAGCATTTT

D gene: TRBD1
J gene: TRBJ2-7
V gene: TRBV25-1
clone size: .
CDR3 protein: CASSAGTGGAGGDYEQYF
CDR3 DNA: TGTGCCAGCAGTGCCGGGACAGGGGGCGCGGGGGGTGACTACGAGCAGTACTTC